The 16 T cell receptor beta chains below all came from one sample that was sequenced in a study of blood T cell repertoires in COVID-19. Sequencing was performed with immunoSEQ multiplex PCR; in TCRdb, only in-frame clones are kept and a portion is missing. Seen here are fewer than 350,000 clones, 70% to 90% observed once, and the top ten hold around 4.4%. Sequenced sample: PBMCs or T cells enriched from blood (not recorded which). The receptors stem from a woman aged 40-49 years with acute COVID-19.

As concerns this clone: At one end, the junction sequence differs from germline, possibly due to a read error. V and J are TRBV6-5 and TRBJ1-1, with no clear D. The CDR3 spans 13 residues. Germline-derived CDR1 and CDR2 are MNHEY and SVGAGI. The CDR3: CASSDSRLGEAFF. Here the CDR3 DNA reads TGTGCCAGCAGTGACTCGAGGCTCGGAGAAGCTTTCTTT.

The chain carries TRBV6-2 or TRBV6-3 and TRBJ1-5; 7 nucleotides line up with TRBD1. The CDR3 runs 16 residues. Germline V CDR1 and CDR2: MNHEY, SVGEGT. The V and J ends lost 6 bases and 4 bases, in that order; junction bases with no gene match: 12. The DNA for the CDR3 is TGTGCCAGCAGCCTACACAAGGACAGGATTAATCAGCCCCAGCATTTT. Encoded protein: CASSLHKDRINQPQHF.

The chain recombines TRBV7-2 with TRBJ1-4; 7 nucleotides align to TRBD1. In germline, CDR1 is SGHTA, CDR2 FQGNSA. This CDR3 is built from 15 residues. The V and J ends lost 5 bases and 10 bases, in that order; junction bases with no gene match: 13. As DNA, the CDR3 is TGTGCCAGCAGCGAGAAAAGGACAGGTTTGGGAAAACTGTTTTTT. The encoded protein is CASSEKRTGLGKLFF. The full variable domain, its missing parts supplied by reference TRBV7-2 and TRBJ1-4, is GAGVSQSPSNKVTEKGKDVELRCDPISGHTALYWYRQSLGQGLEFLIYFQGNSAPDKSGLPSDRFSAERTGGSVSTLTIQRTQQEDSAVYLCASSEKRTGLGKLFFGSGTQLSVL.

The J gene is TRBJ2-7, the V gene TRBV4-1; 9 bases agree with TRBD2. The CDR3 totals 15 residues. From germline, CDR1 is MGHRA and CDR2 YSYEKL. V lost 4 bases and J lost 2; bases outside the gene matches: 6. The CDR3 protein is CASSPAGGKTYEQYF. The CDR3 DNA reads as TGCGCCAGCAGCCCCGCGGGGGGGAAGACCTACGAGCAGTACTTC.

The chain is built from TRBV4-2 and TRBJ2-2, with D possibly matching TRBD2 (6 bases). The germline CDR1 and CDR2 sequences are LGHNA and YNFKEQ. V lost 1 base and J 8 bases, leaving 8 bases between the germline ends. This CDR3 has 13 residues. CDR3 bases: TGTGCCAGCAGCCAAGCGGGGGTTGGGGAGCTGTTTTTT. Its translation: CASSQAGVGELFF.

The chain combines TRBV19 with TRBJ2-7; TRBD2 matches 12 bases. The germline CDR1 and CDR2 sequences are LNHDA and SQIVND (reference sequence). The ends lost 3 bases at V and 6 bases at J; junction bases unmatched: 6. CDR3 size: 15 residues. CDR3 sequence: CASSMTSGGYAEQYF. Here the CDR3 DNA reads TGTGCCAGTAGTATGACTAGCGGGGGTTACGCCGAGCAGTACTTC.

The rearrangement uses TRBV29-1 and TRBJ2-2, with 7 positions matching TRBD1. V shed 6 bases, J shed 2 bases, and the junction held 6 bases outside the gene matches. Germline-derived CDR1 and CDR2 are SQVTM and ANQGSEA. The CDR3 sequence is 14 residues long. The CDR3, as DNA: TGCAGCGTGAAGGGGACAGTCAACACCGGGGAGCTGTTTTTT. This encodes CSVKGTVNTGELFF.

CDR3: CASRGPWALHF. CDR3 nucleotides: TGTGCCAGCAGGGGGCCGTGGGCCCTCCACTTT. The J gene is TRBJ1-6, the V gene TRBV27; a weak D match, TRBD1 (5 bases). The V gene lost 6 bases and the J gene lost 14 bases, with 11 bases spanning the gap. The germline V gene encodes CDR1 MNHEY and CDR2 SMNVEV (reference sequence). The CDR3 length is 11 residues.

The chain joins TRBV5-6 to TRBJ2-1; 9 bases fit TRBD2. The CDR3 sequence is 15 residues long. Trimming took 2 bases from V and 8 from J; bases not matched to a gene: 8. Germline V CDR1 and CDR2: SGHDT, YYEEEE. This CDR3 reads CASSFTAGGLDEQFF. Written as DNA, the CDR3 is TGTGCCAGCAGCTTCACGGCGGGGGGGCTAGATGAGCAGTTCTTC. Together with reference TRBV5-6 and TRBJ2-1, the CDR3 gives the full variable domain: DAGVTQSPTHLIKTRGQQVTLRCSPKSGHDTVSWYQQALGQGPQFIFQYYEEEERQRGNFPDRFSGHQFPNYSSELNVNALLLGDSALYLCASSFTAGGLDEQFFGPGTRLTVL.

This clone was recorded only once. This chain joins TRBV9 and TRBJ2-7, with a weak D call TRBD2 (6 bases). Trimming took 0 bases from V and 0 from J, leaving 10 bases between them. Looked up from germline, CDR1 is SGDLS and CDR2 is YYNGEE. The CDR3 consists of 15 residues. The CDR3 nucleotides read TGTGCCAGCAGCGTAGCTTCGGGGGACTCCTACGAGCAGTACTTC. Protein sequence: CASSVASGDSYEQYF.

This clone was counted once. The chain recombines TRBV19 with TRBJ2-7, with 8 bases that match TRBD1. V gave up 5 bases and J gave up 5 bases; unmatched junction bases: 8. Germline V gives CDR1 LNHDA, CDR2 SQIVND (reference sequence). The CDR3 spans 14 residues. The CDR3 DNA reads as TGTGCCAGTAGTTGGCGAGCAGGGGGCAACGAGCAGTACTTC. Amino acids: CASSWRAGGNEQYF.

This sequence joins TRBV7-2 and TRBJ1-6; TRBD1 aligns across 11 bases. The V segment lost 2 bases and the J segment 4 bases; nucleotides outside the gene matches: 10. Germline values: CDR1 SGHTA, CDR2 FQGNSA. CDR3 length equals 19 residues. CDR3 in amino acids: CASSLFLQGQGVYNSPLHF. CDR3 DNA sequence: TGTGCCAGCAGCTTATTCTTGCAGGGACAGGGGGTTTATAATTCACCCCTCCACTTT.

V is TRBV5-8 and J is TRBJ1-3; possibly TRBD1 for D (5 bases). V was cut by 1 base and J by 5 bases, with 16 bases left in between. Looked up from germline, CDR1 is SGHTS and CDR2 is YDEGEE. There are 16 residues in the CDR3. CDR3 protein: CASSLKGPQGRNTIYF. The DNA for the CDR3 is TGTGCCAGCAGCTTGAAGGGCCCCCAGGGAAGAAACACCATATATTTT.

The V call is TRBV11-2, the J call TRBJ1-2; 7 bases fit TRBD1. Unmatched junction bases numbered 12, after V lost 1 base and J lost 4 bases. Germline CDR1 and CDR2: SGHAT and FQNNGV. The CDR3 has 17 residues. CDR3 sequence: CASSLARGGQGGYGYTF. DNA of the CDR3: TGTGCCAGCAGCTTAGCCCGGGGAGGTCAGGGGGGCTATGGCTACACCTTC.

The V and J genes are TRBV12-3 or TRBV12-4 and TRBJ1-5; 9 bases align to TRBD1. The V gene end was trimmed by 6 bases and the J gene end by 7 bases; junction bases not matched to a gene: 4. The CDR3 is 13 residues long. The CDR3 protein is CASSTGGGQPQHF. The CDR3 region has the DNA TGTGCCAGCAGCACAGGGGGCGGCCAGCCCCAGCATTTT.

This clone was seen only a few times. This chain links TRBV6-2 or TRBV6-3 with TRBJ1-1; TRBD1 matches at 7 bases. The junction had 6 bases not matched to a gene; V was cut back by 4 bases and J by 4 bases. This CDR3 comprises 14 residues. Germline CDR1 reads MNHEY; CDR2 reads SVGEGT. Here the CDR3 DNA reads TGTGCCAGCAGTTCCCCAAGACAGGGCACTGAAGCTTTCTTT. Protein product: CASSSPRQGTEAFF.